Shown below are 24 T cell receptor beta chains from a single sample sequenced in a study of blood T cell repertoires in COVID-19. Assay: immunoSEQ multiplex PCR; the TCRdb copy retains only in-frame clones and omits some. The sample records 370,000 or so clones, around 87% being singletons. Sequencing was done on a sample of PBMCs or T cells enriched from blood (not recorded which). These receptors were collected from a man aged 25-45 years who had recovered from COVID-19.

The chain couples TRBV7-6 to TRBJ1-5; D gene uncertain. The CDR3 runs 16 residues. V lost 1 base, J lost 4 bases, and 14 bases lay in between. Germline-derived CDR1 and CDR2 are SGHVS and FNYEAQ. CDR3 nucleotides: TGTGCCAGCAGCTTAGGATCCCCGACACTGAATCAGCCCCAGCATTTT. As protein: CASSLGSPTLNQPQHF.

J is TRBJ1-1 and V is TRBV10-1; 10 bases align to TRBD1. Germline V CDR1 and CDR2: WNHNN, SYGVQD (reference sequence). This CDR3 is built from 17 residues. Trimming at V came to 5 bases and at J to 0 bases, leaving 9 bases not matched to a gene. The CDR3 loop is CASSPSSGQGLNTEAFF. The CDR3 DNA follows: TGCGCCAGCAGTCCATCTTCGGGACAGGGGCTGAACACTGAAGCTTTCTTT.

The gene calls are TRBV13 and TRBJ1-5; D gene ambiguous. The V and J ends lost 5 bases and 2 bases respectively, with 4 bases between them. The CDR3 has 12 residues. Per the germline V gene, CDR1 is PRHDT and CDR2 is FYEKMQ (reference sequence). CDR3 sequence reads: CASSHGNQPQHF. The CDR3 coding sequence is TGTGCCAGCAGCCATGGCAATCAGCCCCAGCATTTT. The entire variable domain, with the rest obtained from reference TRBV13 and TRBJ1-5, is as follows: AAGVIQSPRHLIKEKRETATLKCYPIPRHDTVYWYQQGPGQDPQFLISFYEKMQSDKGSIPDRFSAQQFSDYHSELNMSSLELGDSALYFCASSHGNQPQHFGDGTRLSIL.

V gene TRBV9 combines with J gene TRBJ1-2, with D possibly being TRBD1 (5 bases). Trimming removed 7 bases at V and 4 bases at J, with 8 bases between. The CDR3 is made up of 11 amino acids. Germline values: CDR1 SGDLS, CDR2 YYNGEE. The CDR3 spells CASGGGYGYTF. The DNA of the CDR3 is TGTGCCAGCGGGGGAGGCTATGGCTACACCTTC.

The CDR3 sequence: CASNESPGSYNEQFF. DNA for the CDR3: TGTGCCAGTAACGAGTCCCCGGGTTCCTACAATGAGCAGTTCTTC. The chain is built from TRBV19 and TRBJ2-1; no definite D call. CDR1 and CDR2 (germline): LNHDA, SQIVND (reference sequence). V lost 7 bases, J lost 1 base, and 14 bases lay in between. The CDR3 spans 15 residues.

In DNA form, the CDR3 reads TGTGCCAGCAGCCTGGGGGCAGGGGCGCGGCCCCAGCATTTT. Translated: CASSLGAGARPQHF. V gene TRBV7-2 combines with J gene TRBJ1-5, with a tentative D call TRBD1 (6 bases). Germline assignment: CDR1 SGHTA and CDR2 FQGNSA. The CDR3 covers 14 residues. Trimming removed 5 bases from V and 9 bases from J, with 17 bases in between.

This clone appeared a single time. The rearrangement joins TRBV9 to TRBJ2-7; 8 positions match TRBD1. CDR1 is SGDLS and CDR2 is YYNGEE in the germline V gene. The CDR3 length is 15 residues. V lost 0 bases and J lost 1; bases outside the gene matches: 3. In nucleotides, the CDR3 is TGTGCCAGCAGCGTAGGCAGGGGGCCATCCTACGAGCAGTACTTC. Translation: CASSVGRGPSYEQYF.

In the case of this clone: The DNA is omitted, as the CDR3 cannot be located on it reliably, and the CDR3 follows TCRdb's listing. The chain has TRBV19 and TRBJ2-4; the D segment call TRBD2 is taken from the table without a DNA check. Per the germline V gene, CDR1 is LNHDA and CDR2 is SQIVND (reference sequence). The CDR3 adds up to 12 amino acids, both ends counted. CDR3 loop: CASAFGGGAWYF.

V gene TRBV5-5 combines with J gene TRBJ1-2; the match to TRBD1 covers 9 bases. CDR1 and CDR2 (germline): SGHKS, YYEKEE (reference sequence). The CDR3 has 15 residues. With V trimmed by 1 base and J by 8 bases, 9 bases remained unmatched. The chain's CDR3 is CASSLSQRQGGGYTF. The CDR3 DNA is TGTGCCAGCAGCTTGTCTCAAAGACAGGGGGGAGGCTACACCTTC.

This rearrangement joins TRBV5-1 to TRBJ1-4, with 8 bases fitting TRBD1. The V and J ends lost 0 bases and 6 bases, in that order; junction bases with no gene match: 4. The CDR3 runs 15 residues. Germline CDR1 SGHRS, CDR2 YFSETQ. CDR3 coding DNA: TGCGCCAGCAGCTTGGCTACAGGGGGGGATGAAAAACTGTTTTTT. Protein: CASSLATGGDEKLFF.

The chain combines TRBV2 with TRBJ2-4; D not certain. The germline gives CDR1 SNHLY, CDR2 FYNNEI. The ends were cut back, 6 bases at V and 10 bases at J, with 7 bases in the middle. The CDR3 has 10 residues. The CDR3 sequence is CASRGPIQYF. The CDR3 DNA reads as TGTGCCAGCAGGGGCCCAATTCAGTACTTC.

This rearrangement joins TRBV4-1 to TRBJ1-1; D gene uncertain. From germline, CDR1 is MGHRA and CDR2 YSYEKL. V was shortened by 5 bases and J by 3 bases, with 31 bases between the two germline ends. This CDR3 contains 20 residues. The CDR3 nucleotides read TGCGCCAGCAGCTTTTCCCTGGGAGGACGCTCTAGAACACTGGACACTGAAGCTTTCTTT. This sequence encodes CASSFSLGGRSRTLDTEAFF.

A single count supports this clone. V gene TRBV12-5 combines with J gene TRBJ1-5; 7 positions agree with TRBD1. V gave up 6 bases and J gave up 4 bases; unmatched junction bases: 6. The CDR3 spans 14 residues. Germline assignment: CDR1 LGHNT and CDR2 FRNRAP. Here the CDR3 reads CASGTTGRNQPQHF. The CDR3 DNA reads TGTGCTAGTGGCACGACAGGGAGGAATCAGCCCCAGCATTTT.

This clone was detected only a few times. V gene TRBV21-1 combines with J gene TRBJ2-2; TRBD2 is the table's D call and was not checked against the DNA. TRBV21-1 is annotated as a pseudogene. CDR3 length equals 10 residues. In nucleotides, the CDR3 is TGTGCCAGCCCTACCGGGGAGCTGTTTTTT. Amino acid sequence: CASPTGELFF.

V and J are TRBV9 and TRBJ2-2; D perhaps matches TRBD1 (7 bases). Trimming took 4 bases from V and 1 from J, leaving 17 bases between them. Germline V CDR1 and CDR2: SGDLS, YYNGEE. This CDR3 contains 17 residues. Written as DNA, the CDR3 is TGTGCCAGCAGCTTTCCCAGGGGGGTGGAGAACACCGGGGAGCTGTTTTTT. It encodes CASSFPRGVENTGELFF.

The chain combines TRBV7-2 with TRBJ2-3; D ambiguous. The germline V gene encodes CDR1 SGHTA and CDR2 FQGNSA. V lost 5 bases, J lost 2 bases, and 11 bases lay in between. The CDR3 contains 14 residues. The CDR3 sequence is CASSPISTTDTQYF. The DNA for the CDR3 is TGTGCCAGCAGCCCGATTAGTACCACAGATACGCAGTATTTT.

The V call is TRBV5-4, the J call TRBJ2-5; D may be TRBD1 (5 bases). Trimming stripped 4 bases from V and 4 bases from J, with 11 bases between. This CDR3 contains 13 residues. CDR1 is SGHNT and CDR2 is YYREEE in the germline V gene (reference sequence). CDR3 region: CASSRTGPETQYF. Written as DNA, the CDR3 is TGTGCCAGCAGCCGTACAGGACCAGAGACCCAGTACTTC.

The chain combines TRBV19 with TRBJ1-2; 9 nucleotides agree with TRBD1. The J segment lost 8 bases and the V segment lost 5 bases, leaving 12 bases of the junction unmatched. The CDR3 extends over 15 amino acids. The V gene's germline CDR1 is LNHDA and CDR2 SQIVND (reference sequence). The CDR3 protein is CASSSLGTGRRGYTF. Here the CDR3 DNA reads TGTGCCAGTAGTTCACTAGGGACAGGGCGACGAGGCTACACCTTC.

The chain is built from TRBV6-5 and TRBJ1-6, with D perhaps matching TRBD1 (5 bases). Germline CDR1 is MNHEY and CDR2 is SVGAGI. With 10 bases removed from V and 7 bases from J, the gap between germline ends came to 17 bases. The CDR3 spans 14 residues. Here the CDR3 reads CATLRRGVNSPLHF. DNA of the CDR3: TGTGCCACGCTCCGGCGGGGGGTGAATTCACCCCTCCACTTT.

This clone was observed once. The chain recombines TRBV27 with TRBJ2-3; 10 bases agree with TRBD1. V was clipped by 6 bases and J by 6 bases; unmatched bases: 6. The CDR3 covers 14 residues. Germline V lookup: CDR1 MNHEY, CDR2 SMNVEV (reference sequence). The CDR3 coding sequence is TGTGCCAGCAGCTCCGGGACAGGGGTTGATACGCAGTATTTT. Translation: CASSSGTGVDTQYF.

This clone was seen only once. The chain has TRBV7-2 and TRBJ1-1, with D perhaps matching TRBD1 (5 bases). Per germline, CDR1 SGHTA and CDR2 FQGNSA. CDR3 size: 14 residues. Trimming took 1 base from V and 8 from J, leaving 14 bases between them. The CDR3, as DNA: TGTGCCAGCAGCTTAGGGGTCATCTGGGGCGAAGCTTTCTTT. Translated, it gives CASSLGVIWGEAFF.

This clone was picked up a small number of times. The V and J genes are TRBV27 and TRBJ1-1; tentatively, D is TRBD1 (6 bases). The V gene's germline CDR1 is MNHEY and CDR2 SMNVEV (reference sequence). V gave up 1 base and J gave up 5 bases, with 11 bases separating them. This CDR3 is built from 14 residues. The CDR3 sequence: CASSLWGRSTEAFF. CDR3 DNA sequence: TGTGCCAGCAGTTTATGGGGGCGGTCGACTGAAGCTTTCTTT.

The genes are TRBV19 and TRBJ1-6; possible D gene TRBD1, 6 bases. Germline V lookup: CDR1 LNHDA, CDR2 SQIVND (reference sequence). The CDR3 is 17 amino acids. V lost 3 bases to trimming and J lost 6 bases, with 18 bases between them. The CDR3 DNA reads as TGTGCCAGTAGTATGCTCGCAGGGGCGCGACCTAATTCACCCCTCCACTTT. Its translation is CASSMLAGARPNSPLHF.

The chain uses TRBV5-5 and TRBJ1-4, with no clear D. The CDR3 extends over 16 amino acids. The germline gives CDR1 SGHKS, CDR2 YYEKEE (reference sequence). The germline V and J ends were trimmed by 0 bases and 1 base, with 10 bases remaining between them. CDR3 region: CASSLAWEGTNEKLFF. For the CDR3, the DNA is TGTGCCAGCAGCTTGGCCTGGGAGGGAACTAATGAAAAACTGTTTTTT.